The clone carrying this TCR beta chain has just one count. Its antigen is as yet unknown. This sample was taken from a study of cytomegalovirus exposure and HLA in healthy donors. Study observations and caveats: Cytomegalovirus-associated TCR beta chains were listed, numbering 150 to 200.

Researchers ran the PCR with 60 Vbeta and 13 Jbeta primers. Repertoires were generated with immunoSEQ multiplex PCR, while TCRdb's copy carries only in-frame clones and drops some. The sample lists roughly 180,000 clones; 70% to 90% were seen once. Sequenced: PBMCs. The source is a man between 18 and 29 years old in good health and CMV-seropositive.

CDR3 DNA: TGTGCTAGTGGCCCGGGGGGCCGTGATTATGAGCAGTTCTTC. As protein: CASGPGGRDYEQFF. This rearrangement joins TRBV12-5 to TRBJ2-1, with a weak D call TRBD2 (7 bases). Germline CDR1 is LGHNT and CDR2 is FRNRAP. V lost 6 bases and J lost 8, with 17 bases in between. The CDR3 spans 14 residues. Combining the CDR3 with reference TRBV12-5 and TRBJ2-1 gives the whole variable domain DARVTQTPRHKVTEMGQEVTMRCQPILGHNTVFWYRQTMMQGLELLAYFRNRAPLDDSGMPKDRFSAEMPDATLATLKIQPSEPRDSAVYFCASGPGGRDYEQFFGPGTRLTVL.